These 11 T cell receptor beta chains originate from one sample sequenced in a study of cytomegalovirus exposure and HLA in healthy donors. The primer mix had 60 Vbeta and 13 Jbeta primers. Sequenced by immunoSEQ multiplex PCR; TCRdb stores in-frame clones only, minus some. The data hold approximately 140,000 clones, with around 77% observed a single time. Sequencing was done on a sample of PBMCs. Every receptor here comes from a woman aged 50 to 60 in good health and CMV-seronegative.

This chain joins TRBV5-1 and TRBJ2-5; 9 bases agree with TRBD1. With 2 bases clipped from V and 5 bases from J, the junction kept 10 bases outside the gene matches. The CDR3 extends over 16 amino acids. CDR1 SGHRS and CDR2 YFSETQ come from the germline V gene. In nucleotides, the CDR3 is TGCGCCAGCAGCTTCCTTGACAGGGGGATCGGGGAGACCCAGTACTTC. It translates to CASSFLDRGIGETQYF.

The chain carries TRBV4-3 and TRBJ2-7; 8 bases agree with TRBD1. The CDR3 is made up of 16 amino acids. V was clipped by 2 bases and J by 7 bases; unmatched bases: 13. Germline assignment: CDR1 LGHNA and CDR2 YSLEER. CDR3 amino acids: CASSQFVGQGAEEQYF. For the CDR3, the DNA is TGCGCCAGCAGCCAATTCGTTGGACAGGGAGCGGAGGAGCAGTACTTC.

The rearrangement uses TRBV6-5 and TRBJ2-5; possibly TRBD2 for D (7 bases). Germline values: CDR1 MNHEY, CDR2 SVGAGI. V dropped 6 bases and J dropped 5 bases, with 19 bases sitting between them. This CDR3 spans 15 amino acids. DNA of the CDR3: TGTGCCAGCAGGGACCGGGGGGCCCTGGGGGAGACCCAGTACTTC. This encodes CASRDRGALGETQYF.

V is TRBV5-4 and J is TRBJ2-1; 9 bases align to TRBD2. Germline V gene data show CDR1 as SGHNT and CDR2 as YYREEE (reference sequence). The CDR3 is 14 amino acids. With 7 bases clipped from V and 7 bases from J, the junction kept 9 bases outside the gene matches. The CDR3 here is CASGGSGGVNEQFF. The CDR3 region has the DNA TGTGCCAGCGGCGGTAGCGGGGGTGTGAATGAGCAGTTCTTC.

The J gene is TRBJ2-7, the V gene TRBV6-5; 7 nucleotides match TRBD2. CDR3 length: 12 residues. V was pared by 2 bases and J by 6 bases, with 1 base of the junction left unmatched. CDR1 is MNHEY and CDR2 is SVGAGI in the germline V gene. CDR3: CASSYGGGEQYF. The CDR3, as DNA: TGTGCCAGCAGTTACGGGGGGGGCGAGCAGTACTTC.

V is TRBV4-3 and J is TRBJ1-2, with 10 bases aligning to TRBD1. CDR1 and CDR2 from the germline V gene are LGHNA and YSLEER. The trim removed 4 bases at V and 3 bases at J, leaving 2 bases unmatched. This CDR3 has 14 amino acids. The CDR3 loop reads CASSRGTGDYGYTF. CDR3 in DNA: TGCGCCAGCAGCCGTGGGACAGGGGACTATGGCTACACCTTC.

The rearrangement joins TRBV6-1 to TRBJ1-2; D possibly corresponds to TRBD1 (5 bases). The CDR3 runs 14 residues. Germline V CDR1 and CDR2: MNHNS, SASEGT. Trimming pared 6 bases from V and 7 bases from J, leaving 18 bases between. For the CDR3, the DNA is TGTGCCAGCAGGGTGTCGGGGGATTATGCTGGCTACACCTTC. Translated, it gives CASRVSGDYAGYTF.

The count of this clone is one. The J gene is TRBJ2-6, the V gene TRBV10-3; tentative D call: TRBD1 (5 bases). V lost 3 bases and J 0 bases, leaving 9 bases between the germline ends. The CDR3 runs 16 residues. Looked up from germline, CDR1 is ENHRY and CDR2 is SYGVKD. CDR3 region: CAISDDRPSGANVLTF. CDR3 DNA sequence: TGTGCCATCAGTGATGACAGACCCTCTGGGGCCAACGTCCTGACTTTC.

This clone appeared a single time. This chain joins TRBV5-6 and TRBJ2-3; 10 positions match TRBD1. The CDR3 covers 16 residues. In germline, CDR1 is SGHDT, CDR2 YYEEEE. V dropped 1 base and J dropped 5; count of bases not matched to a gene: 7. The CDR3 region is CASSLLATGGLDTQYF. The CDR3 bases are TGTGCCAGCAGCTTGTTGGCGACAGGGGGCTTAGATACGCAGTATTTT.

This clone was recorded once. This chain uses TRBV21-1 with TRBJ1-1; no check of the table's D call, TRBD1, against the DNA was made. TRBV21-1 is a pseudogene. The CDR3 is made up of 17 amino acids. In nucleotides, the CDR3 is TGTGCCAGCAGCAAAGACGGCAGGGGGCCAGAGAACACTGAAGCTTTCTTT. It is translated as CASSKDGRGPENTEAFF.

The V call is TRBV5-1, the J call TRBJ1-6, with D possibly TRBD1 on 6 matching bases. This CDR3 comprises 15 residues. The germline V gene has CDR1 SGHRS and CDR2 YFSETQ. V was pared by 0 bases and J by 9 bases, with 13 bases between. CDR3 in DNA: TGCGCCAGCAGCTTGGGGACAGCCAGAACTTCACCCCTCCACTTT. It encodes CASSLGTARTSPLHF. The variable domain in full, with the rest retrieved from reference TRBV5-1 and TRBJ1-6, is KAGVTQTPRYLIKTRGQQVTLSCSPISGHRSVSWYQQTPGQGLQFLFEYFSETQRNKGNFPGRFSGRQFSNSRSEMNVSTLELGDSALYLCASSLGTARTSPLHFGNGTRLTVT.